This entry describes one T cell receptor beta chain. What it recognizes is unknown. A junction end diverges from the germline sequence, so it may reflect a read error. CDR3 length: 16 residues. Per the germline V gene, CDR1 is MDHEN and CDR2 is SYDVKM. This sample is drawn from a study of cytomegalovirus exposure and HLA in healthy donors. Across the whole study: Of all 360 or so donors who were genotyped, around 82% belonged to the Caucasian-associated ancestry cluster. Study conclusions and caveats: Reported performance of the classifier showed diagnosis of cytomegalovirus status with high specificity and sensitivity. Highly shared sequence variants in one cluster were likely a sequencing artifact.

The PCR employed 60 Vbeta primers together with 13 Jbeta primers. Only in-frame clones appear in the TCRdb table, and some are missing; sequencing was by immunoSEQ multiplex PCR. The sample includes approximately 190,000 clones, around 83% seen only once; the top ten take more than 1.5%. The rearrangement joins TRBV28 to TRBJ2-6, with unresolved D. The source of this sequence is a man aged 40-50 years in good health and CMV-seropositive. Sample: PBMCs. In nucleotides, the CDR3 is TGTGCCAGCAGTTCCCCGCTCCGCTCTAGGGCCAACGTCCTGACTTTC. Protein product: CASSSPLRSRANVLTF.